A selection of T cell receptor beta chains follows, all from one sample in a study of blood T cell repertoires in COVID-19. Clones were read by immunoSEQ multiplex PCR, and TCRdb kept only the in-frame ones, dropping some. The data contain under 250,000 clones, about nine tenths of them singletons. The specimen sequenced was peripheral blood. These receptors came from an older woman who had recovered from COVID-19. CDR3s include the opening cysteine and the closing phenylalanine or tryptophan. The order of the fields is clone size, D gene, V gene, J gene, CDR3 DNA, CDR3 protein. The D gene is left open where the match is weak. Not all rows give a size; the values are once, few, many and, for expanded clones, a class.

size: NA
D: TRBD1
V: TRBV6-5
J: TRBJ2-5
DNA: TGTGCCAGCAGGCGACAGGGGACTTTTGAGACCCAGTACTTC
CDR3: CASRRQGTFETQYF

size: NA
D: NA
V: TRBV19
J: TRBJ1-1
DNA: TGTGCCAGTAGTATAGCGACAGGCTGGGGCCTGAACACTGAAGCTTTCTTT
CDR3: CASSIATGWGLNTEAFF

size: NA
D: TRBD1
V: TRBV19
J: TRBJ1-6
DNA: TGTGCCAGTAGAGAGACAGGGAGAGGGTATAATTCACCCCTCCACTTT
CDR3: CASRETGRGYNSPLHF

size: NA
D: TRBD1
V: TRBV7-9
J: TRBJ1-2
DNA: TGTGCCAGCAGGGGGACAGCTACTAACTATGGCTACACCTTC
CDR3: CASRGTATNYGYTF

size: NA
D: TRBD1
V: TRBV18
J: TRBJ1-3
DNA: TGTGCCAGCTCACCACCGGGGACAGCCTCTGGAAACACCATATATTTT
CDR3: CASSPPGTASGNTIYF

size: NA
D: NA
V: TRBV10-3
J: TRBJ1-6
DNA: TGTGCCATCAGTGAGATGACAGGAACCAATTCACCCCTCCACTTT
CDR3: CAISEMTGTNSPLHF

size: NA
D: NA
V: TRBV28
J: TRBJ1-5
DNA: TGTGCCAGCACCCATTTTCGGGGGGCGAGCAATCAGCCCCAGCATTTT
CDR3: CASTHFRGASNQPQHF

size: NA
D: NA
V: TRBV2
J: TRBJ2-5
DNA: TGTGCCAGCCGTAGGACTGGCCCCGCAGAGACCCAGTACTTC
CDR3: CASRRTGPAETQYF

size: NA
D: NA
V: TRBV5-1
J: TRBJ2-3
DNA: TGCGCCAGCGGTCCTCTGGCTAGCACTAGCACAGATACGCAGTATTTT
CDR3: CASGPLASTSTDTQYF

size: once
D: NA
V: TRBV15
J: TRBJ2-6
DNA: TGTGCCACCAGCAGGAGCAGGGGCCCGATGATGTCTGGGGCCAACGTCCTGACTTTC
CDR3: CATSRSRGPMMSGANVLTF

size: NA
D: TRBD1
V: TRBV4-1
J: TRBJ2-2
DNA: TGCGCCAGCAGCCCAAGTCGGACAGGGTTTGGGGCCGGGGAGCTGTTTTTT
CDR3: CASSPSRTGFGAGELFF

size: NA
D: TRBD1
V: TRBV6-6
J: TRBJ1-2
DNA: TGTGCCAGCACCCTTACAGGGGGCACTGACTATGGCTACACCTTC
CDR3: CASTLTGGTDYGYTF

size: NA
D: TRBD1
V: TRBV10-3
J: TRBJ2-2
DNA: TGTGCCATAGGACAGGGTGCCGGGGAGCTGTTTTTT
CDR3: CAIGQGAGELFF

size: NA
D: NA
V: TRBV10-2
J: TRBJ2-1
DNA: TGCGCCAGCAGACCGAGGGGGGGAGCGTACAATGAGCAGTTCTTC
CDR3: CASRPRGGAYNEQFF

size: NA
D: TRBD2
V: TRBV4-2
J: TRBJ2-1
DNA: TGTGCCAGCAGCCAATGGCTAGCGGGGGGTGGAGAGGGTTACAATGAGCAGTTCTTC
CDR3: CASSQWLAGGGEGYNEQFF

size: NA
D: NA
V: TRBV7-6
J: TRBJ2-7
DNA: TGTGCCAGCAGCTTAATGTTCGGACTACCGTCGGGGGAGCAGTACTTC
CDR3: CASSLMFGLPSGEQYF

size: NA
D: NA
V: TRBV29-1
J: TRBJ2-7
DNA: TGCAGCGTTGGAAGGGGTGTCCCCTATGAGCAGTACTTC
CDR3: CSVGRGVPYEQYF

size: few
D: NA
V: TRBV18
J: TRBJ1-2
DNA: TGTGCCAGCTCACGAACTCCGGGAGACTACACCTTC
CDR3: CASSRTPGDYTF

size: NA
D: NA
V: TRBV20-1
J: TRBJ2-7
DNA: TGCAGTGCTAGTTTCAGCGGTAGCTCCTACGAGCAGTACTTC
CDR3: CSASFSGSSYEQYF

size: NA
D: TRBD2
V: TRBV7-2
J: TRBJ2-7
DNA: TGTGCCAGCAGCTTAGGTCAGCGGGGGCTAACCTACGAGCAGTACTTC
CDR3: CASSLGQRGLTYEQYF

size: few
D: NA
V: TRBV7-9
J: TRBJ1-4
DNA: TGTGCCAGCAGCAACGTACGGGTTAATGAAAAACTGTTTTTT
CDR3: CASSNVRVNEKLFF

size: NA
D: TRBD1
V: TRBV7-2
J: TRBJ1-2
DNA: TGTGCCAGCAGCTTCCAGACAGGGGGTGGGTTTGGCTACACCTTC
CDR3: CASSFQTGGGFGYTF

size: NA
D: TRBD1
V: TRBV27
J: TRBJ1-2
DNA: TGTGCCAGCAGTAAAACAACCGGGACAGGGGATGGCTACACCTTC
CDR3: CASSKTTGTGDGYTF

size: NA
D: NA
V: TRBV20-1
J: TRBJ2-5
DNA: TGCAGTGCTAGTGAGGCCCTAGAGACCCAGTACTTC
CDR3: CSASEALETQYF

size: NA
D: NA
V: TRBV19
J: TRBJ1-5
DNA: TGTGCCAGTAGTATCCTCCAGGGGCTGAGCAATCAGCCCCAGCATTTT
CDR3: CASSILQGLSNQPQHF

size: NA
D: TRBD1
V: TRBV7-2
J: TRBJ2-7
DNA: TGTGCCAGCAGTAGGGACAGGGGGGCCTCCTACGAGCAGTACTTC
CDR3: CASSRDRGASYEQYF

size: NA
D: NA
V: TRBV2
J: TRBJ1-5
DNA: TGTGCCAGCAGTGAGACAGAGGAGAATAGCAATCAGCCCCAGCATTTT
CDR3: CASSETEENSNQPQHF

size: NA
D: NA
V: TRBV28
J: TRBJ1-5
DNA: TGTGCCAGCAGAATATACAATCAGCCCCAGCATTTT
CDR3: CASRIYNQPQHF

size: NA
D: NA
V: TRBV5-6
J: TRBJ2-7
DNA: TGTGCCAGCAGCTTGGTAGGTCAGGGTTACGAGCAGTACTTC
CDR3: CASSLVGQGYEQYF

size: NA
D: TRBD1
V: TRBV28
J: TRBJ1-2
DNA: TGTGCCAGCAGTTTGATGACAGGGGGCTATGGCTACACCTTC
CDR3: CASSLMTGGYGYTF

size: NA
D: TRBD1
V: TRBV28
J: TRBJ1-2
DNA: TGTGCCAGCAGAACGACAGGGGCCGGGGGCTACACCTTC
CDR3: CASRTTGAGGYTF

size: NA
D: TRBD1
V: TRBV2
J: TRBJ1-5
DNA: TGTGCCAGCAAGGGACAGCTGCTTGGGGATCAGCCCCAGCATTTT
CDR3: CASKGQLLGDQPQHF

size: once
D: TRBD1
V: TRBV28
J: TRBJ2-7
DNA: TGTGCCAGCAGGATCCCGGGACAGGGCCCCTCCTACGAGCAGTACTTC
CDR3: CASRIPGQGPSYEQYF

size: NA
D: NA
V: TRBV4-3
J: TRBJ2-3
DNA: TGCGCCAGCAGCCAAGATCGGCGGGGTGTAGCAGATACGCAGTATTTT
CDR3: CASSQDRRGVADTQYF

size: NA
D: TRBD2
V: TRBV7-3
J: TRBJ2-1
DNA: TGTGCCAGCAGCTTACTAGCGGGGGATCTGGGTGCTGAGCAGTTCTTC
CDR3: CASSLLAGDLGAEQFF